These 5 T cell receptor beta chains were all obtained from the same sample, sequenced in a study of CD8 T cells in ankylosing spondylitis listed by TCRdb under 2017. What the authors observed across the whole study: A TCR beta motif of about 8 highly homologous amino acid variants appeared characteristic of blood from ankylosing spondylitis patients.

Library prep was done by 5' RACE. Sequencing was performed on an Illumina HiSeq 2500. TCRdb reprocessed the public reads (quality trimming at Q25 with fastp, clone calling with MiXCR) and kept in-frame beta chains. Rows are combined by CDR3 protein, so each entry shows the most common genes and DNA. In all, the sample holds roughly 350,000 distinct CDR3 sequences, and approximately 8.2% of those were seen once. The top ten clonotypes cover less than 15% of the sample. These receptors lack a known antigen. The sample taken for sequencing was blood, either unsorted or a sorted T cell fraction (not recorded which). The receptor source for this set is a male donor with ankylosing spondylitis.

This clonotype turned up a few times. The V and J genes are TRBV20-1 and TRBJ2-5; a possible D gene is TRBD2 (6 bases). CDR1 is DFQATT, CDR2 SNEGSKA, per germline (reference sequence). Trimming shortened V by 6 bases and J by 5 bases, and 13 bases separated the two germline ends. This CDR3 is 12 amino acids long. This CDR3 reads CSARLVDETQYF. The CDR3, as DNA: TGCAGTGCCCGACTAGTCGATGAGACCCAGTACTTC.

The table lists this clonotype with a few counts. V and J are TRBV27 and TRBJ2-7; TRBD2 might be the D (5 bases). CDR1 is MNHEY, CDR2 SMNVEV, per germline (reference sequence). With 8 bases removed from V and 2 bases from J, the gap between germline ends came to 10 bases. This CDR3 is 12 amino acids long. As DNA, the CDR3 is TGTGCCAGCTATGAGGGAACCTACGAGCAGTACTTC. Its translation is CASYEGTYEQYF.

This clonotype was counted a few times. The V and J genes are TRBV28 and TRBJ2-3; 10 nucleotides line up with TRBD2. CDR3 length: 19 amino acids. Germline CDR1 reads MDHEN; CDR2 reads SYDVKM. V dropped 10 bases and J dropped 2; count of bases not matched to a gene: 21. In DNA form, the CDR3 reads TGTGCCACCGTTATACACCCTAGCGGGAGAGGGTACAACACAGATACGCAGTATTTT. Residues: CATVIHPSGRGYNTDTQYF. The entire variable domain, with the rest obtained from reference TRBV28 and TRBJ2-3, is as follows: DVKVTQSSRYLVKRTGEKVFLECVQDMDHENMFWYRQDPGLGLRLIYFSYDVKMKEKGDIPEGYSVSREKKERFSLILESASTNQTSMYLCATVIHPSGRGYNTDTQYFGPGTRLTVL.

This clonotype was seen only a few times. The V gene is TRBV29-1, the J gene TRBJ2-7; D is ambiguous. This CDR3 region has 11 residues. Trimming shortened V by 0 bases and J by 6 bases, and 6 bases separated the two germline ends. Germline-derived CDR1 and CDR2 are SQVTM and ANQGSEA. The CDR3 DNA sequence: TGCAGCGTTGAAGACAGGTTCGAGCAGTACTTC. Translating it yields CSVEDRFEQYF.

This clonotype came up a few times. The genes are TRBV4-3 and TRBJ2-5; TRBD2 might be the D (6 bases). Trimming left V 1 base short and J 5 bases short, with 8 bases between. Germline V gene sequence: CDR1 LGHNA, CDR2 YSLEER. This CDR3 spans 13 amino acids. The CDR3 sequence is CASSQVGSETQYF. The CDR3 nucleotides are TGCGCCAGCAGCCAAGTCGGGAGTGAGACCCAGTACTTC.